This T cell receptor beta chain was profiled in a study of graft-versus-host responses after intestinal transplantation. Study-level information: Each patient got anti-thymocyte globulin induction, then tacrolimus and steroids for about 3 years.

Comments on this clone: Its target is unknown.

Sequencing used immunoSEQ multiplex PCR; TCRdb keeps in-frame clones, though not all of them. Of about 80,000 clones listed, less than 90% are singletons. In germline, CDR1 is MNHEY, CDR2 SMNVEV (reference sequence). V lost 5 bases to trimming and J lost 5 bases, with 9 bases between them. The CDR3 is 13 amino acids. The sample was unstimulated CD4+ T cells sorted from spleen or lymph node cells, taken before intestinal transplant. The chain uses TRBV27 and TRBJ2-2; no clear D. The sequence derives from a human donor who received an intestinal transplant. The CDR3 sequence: CASSPILTGELFF. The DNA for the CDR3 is TGTGCCAGCAGTCCTATATTGACCGGGGAGCTGTTTTTT.